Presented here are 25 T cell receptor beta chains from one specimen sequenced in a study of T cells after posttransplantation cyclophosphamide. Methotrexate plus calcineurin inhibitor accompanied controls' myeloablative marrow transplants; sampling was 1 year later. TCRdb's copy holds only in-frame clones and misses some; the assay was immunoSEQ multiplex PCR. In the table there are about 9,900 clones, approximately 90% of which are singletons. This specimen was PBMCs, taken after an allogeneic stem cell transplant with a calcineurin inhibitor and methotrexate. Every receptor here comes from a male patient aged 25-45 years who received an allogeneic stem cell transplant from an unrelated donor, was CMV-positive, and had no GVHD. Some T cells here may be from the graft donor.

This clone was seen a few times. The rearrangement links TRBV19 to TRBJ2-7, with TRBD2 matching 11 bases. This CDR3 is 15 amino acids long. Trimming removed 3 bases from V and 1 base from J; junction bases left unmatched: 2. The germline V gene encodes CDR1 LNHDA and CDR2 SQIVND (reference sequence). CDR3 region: CASSMIAGGSYEQYF. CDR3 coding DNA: TGTGCCAGTAGTATGATAGCGGGAGGGTCCTACGAGCAGTACTTC. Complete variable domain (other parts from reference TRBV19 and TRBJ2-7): DGGITQSPKYLFRKEGQNVTLSCEQNLNHDAMYWYRQDPGQGLRLIYYSQIVNDFQKGDIAEGYSVSREKKESFPLTVTSAQKNPTAFYLCASSMIAGGSYEQYFGPGTRLTVT.

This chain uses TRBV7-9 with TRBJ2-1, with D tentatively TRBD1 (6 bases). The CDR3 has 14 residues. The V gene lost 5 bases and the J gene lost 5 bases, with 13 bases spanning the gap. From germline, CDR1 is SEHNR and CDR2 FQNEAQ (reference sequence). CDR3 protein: CASSRKGHDNEQFF. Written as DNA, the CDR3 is TGTGCCAGCAGCAGAAAGGGACACGACAATGAGCAGTTCTTC.

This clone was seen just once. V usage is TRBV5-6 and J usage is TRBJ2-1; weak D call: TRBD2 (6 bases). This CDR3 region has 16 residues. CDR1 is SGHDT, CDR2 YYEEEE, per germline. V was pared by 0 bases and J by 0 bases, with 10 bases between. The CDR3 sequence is CASSLGVAVSYNEQFF. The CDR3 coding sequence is TGTGCCAGCAGCTTGGGGGTAGCGGTCTCCTACAATGAGCAGTTCTTC.

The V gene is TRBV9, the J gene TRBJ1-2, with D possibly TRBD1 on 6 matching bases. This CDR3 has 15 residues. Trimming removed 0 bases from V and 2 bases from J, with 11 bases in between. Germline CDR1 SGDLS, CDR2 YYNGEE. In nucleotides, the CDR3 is TGTGCCAGCAGCGTAGGGTCCGGGACAAACTATGGCTACACCTTC. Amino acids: CASSVGSGTNYGYTF.

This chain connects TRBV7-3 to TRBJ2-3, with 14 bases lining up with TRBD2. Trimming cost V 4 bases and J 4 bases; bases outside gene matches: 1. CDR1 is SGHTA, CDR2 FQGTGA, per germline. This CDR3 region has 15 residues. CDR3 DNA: TGTGCCAGCAGCTCGGGACTAGCGGGAGCAGATACGCAGTATTTT. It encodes CASSSGLAGADTQYF.

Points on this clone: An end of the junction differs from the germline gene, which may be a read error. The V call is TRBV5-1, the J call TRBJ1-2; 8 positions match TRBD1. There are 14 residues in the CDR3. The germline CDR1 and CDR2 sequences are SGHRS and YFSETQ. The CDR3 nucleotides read TGTGCCAGCAGCTCCTCGACAGGGGTCTATGGCTACACCTTC. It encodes CASSSSTGVYGYTF.

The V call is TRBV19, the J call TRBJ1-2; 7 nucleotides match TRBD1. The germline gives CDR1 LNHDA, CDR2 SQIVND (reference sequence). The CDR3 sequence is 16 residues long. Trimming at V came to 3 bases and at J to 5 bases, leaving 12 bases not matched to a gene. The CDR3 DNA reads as TGTGCCAGTAGTATGGATACAGGGGCCGCCGAGTATGGCTACACCTTC. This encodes CASSMDTGAAEYGYTF.

The CDR3 DNA follows: TGTGCCAGTAGTTCGGCGGCCCAAGAGACCCAGTACTTC. Translating gives CASSSAAQETQYF. This chain joins TRBV19 and TRBJ2-5; D is uncertain. Trimming took off 5 bases at V and 1 base at J, with 8 bases between the two ends. Germline V CDR1 and CDR2: LNHDA, SQIVND (reference sequence). This CDR3 has 13 amino acids.

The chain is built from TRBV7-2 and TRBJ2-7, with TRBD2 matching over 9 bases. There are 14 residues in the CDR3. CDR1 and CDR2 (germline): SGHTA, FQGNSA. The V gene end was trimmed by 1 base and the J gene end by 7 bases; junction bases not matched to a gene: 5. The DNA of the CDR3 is TGTGCCAGCAGCTTAGATGGCGGGAGGGGGGAGCAGTACGTC. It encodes CASSLDGGRGEQYV.

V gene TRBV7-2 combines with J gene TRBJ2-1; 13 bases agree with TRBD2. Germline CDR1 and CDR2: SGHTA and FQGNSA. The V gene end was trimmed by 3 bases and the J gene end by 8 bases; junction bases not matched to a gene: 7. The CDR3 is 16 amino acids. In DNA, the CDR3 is TGTGCCAGCAGCTTTCCGGGACTAGCGGGATTGCATGAGCAGTTCTTC. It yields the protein CASSFPGLAGLHEQFF.

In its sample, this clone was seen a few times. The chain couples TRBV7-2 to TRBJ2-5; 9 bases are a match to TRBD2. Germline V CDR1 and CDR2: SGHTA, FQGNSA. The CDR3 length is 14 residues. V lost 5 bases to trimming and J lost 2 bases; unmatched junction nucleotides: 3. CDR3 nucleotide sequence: TGTGCCAGCAGCCTTCTAGCGGGACAAGAGACCCAGTACTTC. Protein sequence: CASSLLAGQETQYF.

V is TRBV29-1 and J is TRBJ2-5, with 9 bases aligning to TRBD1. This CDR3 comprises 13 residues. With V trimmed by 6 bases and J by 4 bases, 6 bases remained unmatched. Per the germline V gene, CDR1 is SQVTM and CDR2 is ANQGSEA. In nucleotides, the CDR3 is TGCAGCGTCGGGACAGGGTTGAGAGAGACCCAGTACTTC. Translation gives CSVGTGLRETQYF.

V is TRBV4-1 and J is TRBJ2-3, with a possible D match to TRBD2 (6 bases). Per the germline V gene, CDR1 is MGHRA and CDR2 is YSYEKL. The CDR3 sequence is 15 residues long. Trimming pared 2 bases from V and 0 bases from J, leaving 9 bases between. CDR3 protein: CASSQLGGSTDTQYF. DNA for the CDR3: TGCGCCAGCAGCCAACTGGGAGGAAGCACAGATACGCAGTATTTT.

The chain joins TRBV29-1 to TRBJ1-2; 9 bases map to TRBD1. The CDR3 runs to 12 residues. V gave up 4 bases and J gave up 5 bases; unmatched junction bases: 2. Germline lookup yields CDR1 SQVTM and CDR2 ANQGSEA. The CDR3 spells CSVGGQGYGYTF. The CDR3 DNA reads TGCAGCGTTGGCGGACAGGGGTATGGCTACACCTTC.

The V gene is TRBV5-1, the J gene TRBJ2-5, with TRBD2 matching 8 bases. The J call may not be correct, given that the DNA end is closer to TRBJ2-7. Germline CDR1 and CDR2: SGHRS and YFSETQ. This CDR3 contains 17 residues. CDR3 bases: TGCGCCAGCAGCTTGGCTTTTGCGGGAGGCGGGCTCTACGAGCAGTACTTC. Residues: CASSLAFAGGGLYEQYF.

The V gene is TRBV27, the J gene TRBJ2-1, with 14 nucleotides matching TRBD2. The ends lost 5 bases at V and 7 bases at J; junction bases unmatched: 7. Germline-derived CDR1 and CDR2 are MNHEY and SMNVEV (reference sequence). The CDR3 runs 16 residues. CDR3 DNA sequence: TGTGCCAGCAGTCCGAGACTAGCGGGAGGGCGGAATGAGCAGTTCTTC. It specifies CASSPRLAGGRNEQFF.

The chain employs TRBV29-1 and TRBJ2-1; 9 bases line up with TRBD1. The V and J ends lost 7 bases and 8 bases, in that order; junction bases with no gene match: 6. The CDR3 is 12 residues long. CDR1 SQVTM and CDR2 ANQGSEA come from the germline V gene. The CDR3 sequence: CSADRGRDEQFF. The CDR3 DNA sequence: TGCAGCGCGGACAGGGGAAGGGATGAGCAGTTCTTC.

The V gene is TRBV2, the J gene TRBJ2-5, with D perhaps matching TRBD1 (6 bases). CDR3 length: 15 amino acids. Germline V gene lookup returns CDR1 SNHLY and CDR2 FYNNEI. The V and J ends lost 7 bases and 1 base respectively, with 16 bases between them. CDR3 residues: CASTSQTGVQETQYF. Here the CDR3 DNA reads TGTGCCAGCACCTCACAGACAGGTGTCCAAGAGACCCAGTACTTC. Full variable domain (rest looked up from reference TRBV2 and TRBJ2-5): EPEVTQTPSHQVTQMGQEVILRCVPISNHLYFYWYRQILGQKVEFLVSFYNNEISEKSEIFDDQFSVERPDGSNFTLKIRSTKLEDSAMYFCASTSQTGVQETQYFGPGTRLLVL.

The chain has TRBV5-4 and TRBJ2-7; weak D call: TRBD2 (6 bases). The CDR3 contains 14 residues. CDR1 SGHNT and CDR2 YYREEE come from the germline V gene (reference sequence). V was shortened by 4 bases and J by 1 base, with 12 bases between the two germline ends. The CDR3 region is CASSATGGSYEQYF. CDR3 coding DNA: TGTGCCAGCAGCGCGACCGGAGGGTCCTACGAGCAGTACTTC.

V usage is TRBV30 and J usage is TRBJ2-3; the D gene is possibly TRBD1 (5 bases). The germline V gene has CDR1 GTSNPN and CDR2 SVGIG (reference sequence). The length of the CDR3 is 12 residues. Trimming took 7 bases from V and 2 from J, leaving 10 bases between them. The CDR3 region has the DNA TGTGCCTTGGGGCGATACACAGATACGCAGTATTTT. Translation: CALGRYTDTQYF.

The CDR3 nucleotides are TGTGCCAGCAGTTTAGGGCGGGGTTTCGCCTACGAGCAGTACGTC. As protein: CASSLGRGFAYEQYV. The chain links TRBV27 to TRBJ2-7; tentative D call: TRBD2 (6 bases). Germline loops: CDR1 MNHEY, CDR2 SMNVEV (reference sequence). The CDR3 has 15 residues. V was trimmed by 2 bases and J by 2 bases, leaving 13 bases between them.

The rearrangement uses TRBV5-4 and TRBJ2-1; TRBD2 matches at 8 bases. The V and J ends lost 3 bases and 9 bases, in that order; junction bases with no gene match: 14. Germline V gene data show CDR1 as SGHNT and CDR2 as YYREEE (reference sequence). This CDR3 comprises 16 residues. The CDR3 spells CASSSVAGSGLGEQFF. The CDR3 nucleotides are TGTGCCAGCAGCTCGGTAGCGGGGAGTGGGCTGGGTGAGCAGTTCTTC. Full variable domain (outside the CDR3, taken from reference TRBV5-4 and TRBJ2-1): ETGVTQSPTHLIKTRGQQVTLRCSSQSGHNTVSWYQQALGQGPQFIFQYYREEENGRGNFPPRFSGLQFPNYSSELNVNALELDDSALYLCASSSVAGSGLGEQFFGPGTRLTVL.

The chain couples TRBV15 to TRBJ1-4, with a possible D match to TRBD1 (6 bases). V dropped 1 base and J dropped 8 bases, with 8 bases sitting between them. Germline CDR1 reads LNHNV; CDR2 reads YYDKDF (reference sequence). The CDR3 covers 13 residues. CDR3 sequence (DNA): TGTGCCACCAGCAGAGGACAGGAAGAAAAACTGTTTTTT. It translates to CATSRGQEEKLFF. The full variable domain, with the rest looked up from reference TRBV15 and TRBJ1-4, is DAMVIQNPRYQVTQFGKPVTLSCSQTLNHNVMYWYQQKSSQAPKLLFHYYDKDFNNEADTPDNFQSRRPNTSFCFLDIRSPGLGDTAMYLCATSRGQEEKLFFGSGTQLSVL.

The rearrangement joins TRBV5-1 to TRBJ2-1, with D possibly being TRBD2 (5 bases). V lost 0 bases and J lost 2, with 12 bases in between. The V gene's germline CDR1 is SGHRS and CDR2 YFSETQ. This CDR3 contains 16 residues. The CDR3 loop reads CASSLGPRVPYNEQFF. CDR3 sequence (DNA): TGCGCCAGCAGCTTGGGTCCGAGGGTCCCCTACAATGAGCAGTTCTTC. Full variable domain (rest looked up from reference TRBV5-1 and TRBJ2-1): KAGVTQTPRYLIKTRGQQVTLSCSPISGHRSVSWYQQTPGQGLQFLFEYFSETQRNKGNFPGRFSGRQFSNSRSEMNVSTLELGDSALYLCASSLGPRVPYNEQFFGPGTRLTVL.

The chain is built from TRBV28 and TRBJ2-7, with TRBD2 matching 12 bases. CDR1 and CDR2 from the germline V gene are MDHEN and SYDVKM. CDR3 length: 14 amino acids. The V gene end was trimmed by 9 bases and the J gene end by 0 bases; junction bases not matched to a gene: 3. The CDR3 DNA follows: TGTGCCAGTCAACTAGCGGGAGGCTCCTACGAGCAGTACTTC. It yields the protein CASQLAGGSYEQYF.